Below, one T cell receptor beta chain is given with its context. This specimen includes other DNA sequences encoding the same CDR3. Original handling: Quantification of nucleated cells was approximated via reference gene primer amplification. The repertoire was sequenced with immunoSEQ multiplex PCR; TCRdb's copy has only in-frame clones and lacks some. That table supplies the V and J calls and clone size; D and trimming were determined from the DNA. Of approximately 230,000 clones in the sample, nearly 90% were seen once. The record originates from a study of blood T cell repertoires in COVID-19. As for the study in general: Acute and convalescent COVID-19 specimens originated in the United States, Italy and Spain. Sources were T cells, B-cell-depleted T cells, or PBMCs; the material itself was cDNA or gDNA.

Germline CDR1 and CDR2: MNHEY and SMNVEV (reference sequence). This CDR3 comprises 17 residues. V lost 3 bases to trimming and J lost 0 bases, with 12 bases between them. This clonotype originated in a woman between 35 and 50 years old who had recovered from COVID-19. Specimen: peripheral blood. J is TRBJ1-6 and V is TRBV27; D might be TRBD1 (6 bases). CDR3 amino acids: CASSFRDRSSYNSPLHF. The CDR3 DNA reads as TGTGCCAGCAGTTTTCGCGACAGGAGCTCCTATAATTCACCCCTCCACTTT.